The 15 T cell receptor beta chains below were found in one sample sequenced in a study of CD8 T cells in Susac syndrome. Random hexamers served to reverse transcribe roughly 0.45 to 1 ug RNA. Via MiXCR, TCRdb re-called the immunoSEQ multiplex PCR reads, giving one row per CDR3 protein. The data hold roughly 180,000 distinct CDR3 sequences, with roughly 94% observed a single time. The sequencing sample was made of CD4+ T cells from PBMCs. Receptors originate from a human donor with Susac syndrome.

This chain connects TRBV5-4 to TRBJ2-3; D is possibly TRBD1 (6 bases). The CDR3 consists of 16 residues. The ends were cut back, 0 bases at V and 2 bases at J, with 13 bases in the middle. Per the germline V gene, CDR1 is SGHNT and CDR2 is YYREEE (reference sequence). CDR3 in amino acids: CASSLVGGPNTDTQYF. DNA for the CDR3: TGTGCCAGCAGCTTGGTTGGGGGCCCAAACACAGATACGCAGTATTTT.

The rearrangement joins TRBV27 to TRBJ1-2, with 11 bases fitting TRBD1. CDR3 size: 15 residues. Germline V gene sequence: CDR1 MNHEY, CDR2 SMNVEV (reference sequence). The V gene end was trimmed by 6 bases and the J gene end by 7 bases; junction bases not matched to a gene: 10. CDR3 loop: CASSPRDRGFFGYTF. The CDR3 DNA is TGTGCCAGCAGCCCCCGGGACAGGGGGTTCTTTGGCTACACCTTC.

V gene TRBV29-1 combines with J gene TRBJ1-5; a possible D gene is TRBD1 (5 bases). The CDR3 covers 12 residues. Trimming stripped 4 bases from V and 6 bases from J, with 10 bases between. Germline CDR1 reads SQVTM; CDR2 reads ANQGSEA. CDR3 sequence reads: CSVAGAGQPQHF. Here the CDR3 DNA reads TGCAGCGTTGCCGGGGCCGGTCAGCCCCAGCATTTT.

The rearrangement links TRBV6-2 or TRBV6-3 to TRBJ2-3, with TRBD1 matching 8 bases. V shed 5 bases and J 8 bases; nucleotides not matched to a gene: 9. In germline, CDR1 is MNHEY, CDR2 SVGEGT. The CDR3 runs to 14 residues. CDR3 sequence: CASSGTGVMGTQYF. The CDR3 coding sequence is TGTGCCAGCAGTGGGACAGGTGTTATGGGTACGCAGTATTTT.

The V and J genes are TRBV5-4 and TRBJ2-1, with TRBD2 identical over 12 bases. Looked up from germline, CDR1 is SGHNT and CDR2 is YYREEE (reference sequence). V was pared by 4 bases and J by 15 bases, with 8 bases of the junction left unmatched. This CDR3 has 13 residues. The CDR3 is CASSPKASGGGFF. CDR3 nucleotide sequence: TGTGCCAGCAGCCCAAAAGCTAGCGGGGGGGGGTTCTTC.

The rearrangement uses TRBV19 and TRBJ2-7; 7 nucleotides align to TRBD2. CDR1 is LNHDA and CDR2 is SQIVND in the germline V gene (reference sequence). There are 15 residues in the CDR3. The ends lost 5 bases at V and 5 bases at J; junction bases unmatched: 12. This CDR3 reads CASSLTLAAPHEQYF. CDR3 DNA sequence: TGTGCCAGTAGTCTAACGCTAGCGGCGCCCCACGAGCAGTACTTC.

This chain joins TRBV18 and TRBJ1-5, with 10 bases fitting TRBD1. The CDR3 consists of 15 residues. Trimming removed 2 bases from V and 2 bases from J; junction bases left unmatched: 0. Germline V gives CDR1 KGHSH, CDR2 LQKENI. The CDR3 DNA reads as TGTGCCAGCTCACCAGGGACAGGGGGCAATCAGCCCCAGCATTTT. It translates to CASSPGTGGNQPQHF.

This rearrangement joins TRBV4-1 to TRBJ1-2; D possibly corresponds to TRBD1 (5 bases). The CDR3 has 13 amino acids. The germline V and J ends were trimmed by 2 bases and 6 bases, with 10 bases remaining between them. From germline, CDR1 is MGHRA and CDR2 YSYEKL. CDR3 sequence reads: CASSQSGRDGYTF. CDR3 in DNA: TGCGCCAGCAGCCAATCAGGGCGGGATGGCTACACCTTC.

The chain's CDR3 is CASRPLAGGFNEQFF. CDR3 in DNA: TGTGCCAGCAGGCCTCTAGCGGGGGGATTTAATGAGCAGTTCTTC. This chain joins TRBV7-9 and TRBJ2-1; 11 nucleotides line up with TRBD2. Germline CDR1 and CDR2: SEHNR and FQNEAQ (reference sequence). The ends lost 6 bases at V and 7 bases at J; junction bases unmatched: 8. The CDR3 totals 15 residues. Together with reference TRBV7-9 and TRBJ2-1, the CDR3 gives the full variable domain: DTGVSQNPRHKITKRGQNVTFRCDPISEHNRLYWYRQTLGQGPEFLTYFQNEAQLEKSRLLSDRFSAERPKGSFSTLEIQRTEQGDSAMYLCASRPLAGGFNEQFFGPGTRLTVL.

The chain links TRBV30 to TRBJ1-5; D gene uncertain. This CDR3 has 13 residues. Trimming removed 1 base from V and 3 bases from J, with 7 bases in between. The germline V gene encodes CDR1 GTSNPN and CDR2 SVGIG (reference sequence). The CDR3, as DNA: TGTGCCTGGAGTGCCCCAAACAATCAGCCCCAGCATTTT. It yields the protein CAWSAPNNQPQHF.

The chain has TRBV29-1 and TRBJ1-4, with 10 positions matching TRBD1. This CDR3 comprises 17 residues. Unmatched junction bases numbered 15, after V lost 7 bases and J lost 4 bases. Germline V CDR1 and CDR2: SQVTM, ANQGSEA. The CDR3 loop reads CSAKVTPGTGDNEKLFF. The CDR3, as DNA: TGCAGCGCCAAAGTAACCCCCGGGACAGGGGATAATGAAAAACTGTTTTTT.

The chain carries TRBV7-2 and TRBJ1-2, with 10 positions matching TRBD1. Trimming removed 5 bases from V and 7 bases from J; junction bases left unmatched: 10. The CDR3 spans 15 residues. Germline values: CDR1 SGHTA, CDR2 FQGNSA. CDR3 protein: CASSTDRGLRSGYTF. CDR3 nucleotides: TGTGCCAGCAGCACCGACAGGGGGCTCCGGTCTGGCTACACCTTC.

This rearrangement joins TRBV2 to TRBJ2-1, with a tentative D call TRBD2 (5 bases). Trimming shortened V by 6 bases and J by 3 bases, and 9 bases separated the two germline ends. CDR3 length: 13 amino acids. From germline, CDR1 is SNHLY and CDR2 FYNNEI. This CDR3 is CASSPLDYNEQFF. The CDR3 DNA reads as TGTGCCAGCAGCCCACTAGACTACAATGAGCAGTTCTTC. Full variable domain (missing parts from reference TRBV2 and TRBJ2-1): EPEVTQTPSHQVTQMGQEVILRCVPISNHLYFYWYRQILGQKVEFLVSFYNNEISEKSEIFDDQFSVERPDGSNFTLKIRSTKLEDSAMYFCASSPLDYNEQFFGPGTRLTVL.

CDR3 sequence (DNA): TGTGCCAGCAGTTTAAGTGGGGGCGGGGGCGGCGAGCAGTACTTC. Protein sequence: CASSLSGGGGGEQYF. The rearrangement links TRBV28 to TRBJ2-7; the D gene is possibly TRBD2 (7 bases). V was cut by 2 bases and J by 6 bases, with 17 bases left in between. CDR3 length: 15 amino acids. Per the germline V gene, CDR1 is MDHEN and CDR2 is SYDVKM.

The V gene is TRBV4-2, the J gene TRBJ2-7, with TRBD2 matching over 9 bases. Trimming took 1 base from V and 0 from J; bases not matched to a gene: 4. Germline V gene sequence: CDR1 LGHNA, CDR2 YNFKEQ. The CDR3 has 16 residues. The CDR3: CASSQALAGPSYEQYF. In nucleotides, the CDR3 is TGTGCCAGCAGCCAAGCCCTAGCGGGACCCTCCTACGAGCAGTACTTC.